A single sample is the source of the 22 T cell receptor beta chains below, sequenced in a study of blood T cell repertoires in COVID-19. Here immunoSEQ multiplex PCR was the method, and the copy in TCRdb shows in-frame clones only, minus some. The data show over 400,000 clones, with 80% to 90% seen just once and roughly 1.4% held by the top ten. Sample: peripheral blood. The receptors were gathered from a woman aged 25 to 39 with active or convalescent COVID-19.

The chain combines TRBV19 with TRBJ1-5; TRBD1 agrees at 7 bases. Germline CDR1 reads LNHDA; CDR2 reads SQIVND (reference sequence). Trimming took 6 bases from V and 2 from J; bases not matched to a gene: 7. CDR3 length: 15 amino acids. The CDR3 DNA reads as TGTGCCAGTAGGGCAAGGACAGGAGGCAATCAGCCCCAGCATTTT. Translation: CASRARTGGNQPQHF.

The CDR3 spells CASSLVGSGVYNEQFF. In nucleotides, the CDR3 is TGTGCCAGCAGCTTAGTAGGTAGCGGAGTCTACAATGAGCAGTTCTTC. V gene TRBV11-2 combines with J gene TRBJ2-1; perhaps TRBD2 as D (6 bases). Trimming shortened V by 1 base and J by 3 bases, and 13 bases separated the two germline ends. CDR1 and CDR2 from the germline V gene are SGHAT and FQNNGV. The CDR3 is made up of 16 amino acids.

Turning to this clone: At one of its ends the junction is not consistent with the germline gene, which may arise from a read error. Other nucleotide sequences from this sample produce the same CDR3. The chain recombines TRBV5-1 with TRBJ2-5, with 7 bases that match TRBD2. Per germline, CDR1 SGHRS and CDR2 YFSETQ. The CDR3 totals 15 residues. The CDR3 reads CASSLAGTNQETQYF. The CDR3 region has the DNA TGCGCCAGCAGTTTGGCCGGGACTAACCAAGAGACCCAGTACTTC.

The CDR3 region is CASSSWAGDETQYF. DNA for the CDR3: TGTGCCAGCAGCTCATGGGCGGGGGACGAGACCCAGTACTTC. V and J are TRBV7-7 and TRBJ2-5; 7 bases line up with TRBD2. This CDR3 is built from 14 residues. The junction had 7 bases not matched to a gene; V was cut back by 4 bases and J by 5 bases. Germline CDR1 and CDR2: SSHAT and FNYEAQ (reference sequence). The full variable domain, with the rest looked up from reference TRBV7-7 and TRBJ2-5, is GAGVSQSPRYKVTKRGQDVTLRCDPISSHATLYWYQQALGQGPEFLTYFNYEAQPDKSGLPSDRFSAERPEGSISTLTIQRTEQRDSAMYRCASSSWAGDETQYFGPGTRLLVL.

To note about this clone: A junction boundary mismatches the germline segment, possibly from a read error. V is TRBV2 and J is TRBJ1-5, with D tentatively TRBD1 (6 bases). This CDR3 is built from 14 residues. Germline CDR1 reads SNHLY; CDR2 reads FYNNEI. In DNA form, the CDR3 reads TGTGCCAGCAGGGAAGGGACAATCAATCAGCCCCAGCATTTT. Translating gives CASREGTINQPQHF. Using reference TRBV2 and TRBJ1-5 for the parts outside the CDR3, the full variable domain is EPEVTQTPSHQVTQMGQEVILRCVPISNHLYFYWYRQILGQKVEFLVSFYNNEISEKSEIFDDQFSVERPDGSNFTLKIRSTKLEDSAMYFCASREGTINQPQHFGDGTRLSIL.

This chain connects TRBV20-1 to TRBJ2-3, with D uncertain. The germline V gene encodes CDR1 DFQATT and CDR2 SNEGSKA (reference sequence). Trimming removed 6 bases at V and 2 bases at J, with 6 bases between. The CDR3 is 11 residues long. The chain's CDR3 is CSARNTDTQYF. DNA of the CDR3: TGCAGTGCCCGTAACACAGATACGCAGTATTTT.

V gene TRBV5-5 combines with J gene TRBJ1-1; 11 bases align to TRBD1. The CDR3 contains 15 residues. Germline CDR1 reads SGHKS; CDR2 reads YYEKEE (reference sequence). The J segment lost 5 bases and the V segment lost 4 bases, leaving 7 bases of the junction unmatched. Written as DNA, the CDR3 is TGTGCCAGCAGCGTTAGGGACAGGGGGTGGACTGAAGCTTTCTTT. It specifies CASSVRDRGWTEAFF.

The chain couples TRBV6-6 to TRBJ1-5, with 7 positions matching TRBD1. Germline trimming cut 6 bases from V and 7 bases from J; bases unmatched to any gene: 12. This CDR3 has 15 residues. CDR1 is MNHNY and CDR2 is SVGAGI in the germline V gene (reference sequence). The DNA for the CDR3 is TGTGCCAGCAGCCCGGGCCTACAGGGGTGGCAGCCCCAGCATTTT. This codes for CASSPGLQGWQPQHF.

The chain has TRBV27 and TRBJ1-2; 9 bases are a match to TRBD1. Unmatched junction bases numbered 8, after V lost 4 bases and J lost 5 bases. CDR3 size: 15 residues. Germline CDR1 reads MNHEY; CDR2 reads SMNVEV (reference sequence). CDR3 protein: CASSSLQGAGYGYTF. The CDR3 nucleotides read TGTGCCAGCAGTTCCCTACAGGGGGCTGGGTATGGCTACACCTTC.

The chain recombines TRBV3-1 (or the pseudogene TRBV3-2) with TRBJ2-1; 7 positions match TRBD2. With V trimmed by 0 bases and J by 5 bases, 7 bases remained unmatched. Germline V lookup: CDR1 LGHDT, CDR2 YNNKEL (reference sequence). The CDR3 sequence is 16 residues long. The DNA for the CDR3 is TGTGCCAGCAGCCAAGAATTTTCTAGCGGCCACAATGAGCAGTTCTTC. It specifies CASSQEFSSGHNEQFF.

The genes are TRBV24-1 and TRBJ1-3; D possibly corresponds to TRBD1 (5 bases). The length of the CDR3 is 16 residues. The germline V and J ends were trimmed by 2 bases and 0 bases, with 10 bases remaining between them. Germline values: CDR1 KGHDR, CDR2 SFDVKD. The CDR3 is CATSDYKGYSGNTIYF. For the CDR3, the DNA is TGTGCCACCAGTGATTATAAGGGGTACTCTGGAAACACCATATATTTT.

The chain carries TRBV7-9 and TRBJ2-7, with 10 bases matching TRBD2. CDR3 length: 17 residues. Germline V CDR1 and CDR2: SEHNR, FQNEAQ (reference sequence). The V gene end was trimmed by 1 base and the J gene end by 3 bases; junction bases not matched to a gene: 9. CDR3 protein: CASSLVGGGLASYEQYF. The CDR3 nucleotides read TGTGCCAGCAGCTTAGTAGGTGGGGGACTAGCGAGCTACGAGCAGTACTTC.

This chain connects TRBV2 to TRBJ2-7; TRBD2 agrees at 7 bases. V shed 0 bases, J shed 3 bases, and the junction held 11 bases outside the gene matches. This CDR3 comprises 17 residues. Germline V gives CDR1 SNHLY, CDR2 FYNNEI. CDR3 in DNA: TGTGCCAGCAGTGAAGCCCTAACGGGAGGCTTCAACTACGAGCAGTACTTC. Protein product: CASSEALTGGFNYEQYF.

This clone appeared a few times. The J gene is TRBJ1-1, the V gene TRBV9, with D maybe TRBD1 (6 bases). This CDR3 has 13 residues. Germline CDR1 is SGDLS and CDR2 is YYNGEE. V dropped 3 bases and J dropped 3 bases, with 9 bases sitting between them. CDR3 loop: CASSEQGYTEAFF. In DNA form, the CDR3 reads TGTGCCAGCAGCGAACAGGGATACACTGAAGCTTTCTTT.

The chain recombines TRBV7-9 with TRBJ2-7, with D possibly matching TRBD2 (6 bases). CDR3 length: 14 amino acids. Trimming left V 4 bases short and J 3 bases short, with 13 bases between. Germline lookup yields CDR1 SEHNR and CDR2 FQNEAQ (reference sequence). This CDR3 is CASSSPSSGYEQYF. DNA for the CDR3: TGTGCCAGCAGCTCGCCGAGTAGCGGCTACGAGCAGTACTTC.

This chain connects TRBV2 to TRBJ2-1; 9 bases align to TRBD2. This CDR3 is built from 16 residues. Germline CDR1 is SNHLY and CDR2 is FYNNEI. V was pared by 6 bases and J by 1 base, with 7 bases of the junction left unmatched. CDR3 bases: TGTGCCAGCAGCCTGATGACTAGCGGTTCCTACAATGAGCAGTTCTTC. Protein sequence: CASSLMTSGSYNEQFF.

The J gene is TRBJ1-2, the V gene TRBV10-1, with D unresolved. Germline assignment: CDR1 WNHNN and CDR2 SYGVQD (reference sequence). CDR3 length equals 12 residues. V lost 5 bases to trimming and J lost 4 bases, with 8 bases between them. As DNA, the CDR3 is TGCGCCAGCAGTACACGAACCTATGGCTACACCTTC. This codes for CASSTRTYGYTF.

This clone was detected only once. This chain links TRBV3-1 (or the pseudogene TRBV3-2) with TRBJ1-1; the match to TRBD1 covers 8 bases. Unmatched junction bases numbered 12, after V lost 2 bases and J lost 10 bases. Germline V CDR1 and CDR2: LGHDT, YNNKEL (reference sequence). There are 15 residues in the CDR3. The CDR3 spells CASSQPRTGLVRAFF. Written as DNA, the CDR3 is TGTGCCAGCAGCCAACCTAGGACAGGGCTCGTGAGAGCTTTCTTT.

This sequence joins TRBV9 and TRBJ1-3, with a weak D call TRBD1 (6 bases). Trimming shortened V by 0 bases and J by 7 bases, and 8 bases separated the two germline ends. In germline, CDR1 is SGDLS, CDR2 YYNGEE. The length of the CDR3 is 13 residues. The chain's CDR3 is CASSVGQGNTIYF. Written as DNA, the CDR3 is TGTGCCAGCAGCGTAGGTCAGGGGAACACCATATATTTT.

The chain couples TRBV24-1 to TRBJ2-1; D might be TRBD2 (6 bases). V was trimmed by 5 bases and J by 0 bases, leaving 10 bases between them. From germline, CDR1 is KGHDR and CDR2 SFDVKD. The CDR3 loop spans 15 amino acids. This CDR3 is CATSAASASYNEQFF. As DNA, the CDR3 is TGTGCCACCAGTGCGGCTAGCGCCTCCTACAATGAGCAGTTCTTC.

CDR3 amino acids: CASSEITGGNTIYF. Here the CDR3 DNA reads TGCGCCAGCAGTGAGATTACCGGGGGAAACACCATATATTTT. The chain recombines TRBV10-2 with TRBJ1-3; D unresolved. Germline loops: CDR1 WSHSY, CDR2 SAAADI. CDR3 length: 14 amino acids. V was shortened by 2 bases and J by 4 bases, with 9 bases between the two germline ends.

This chain connects TRBV18 to TRBJ1-1; TRBD1 aligns across 7 bases. Germline-derived CDR1 and CDR2 are KGHSH and LQKENI. The CDR3 runs to 14 residues. J gave up 3 bases and V 6 bases, and 7 bases lay outside the gene matches. The CDR3 loop is CASSLGGADTEAFF. DNA for the CDR3: TGTGCCAGCTCGCTAGGGGGCGCCGACACTGAAGCTTTCTTT.